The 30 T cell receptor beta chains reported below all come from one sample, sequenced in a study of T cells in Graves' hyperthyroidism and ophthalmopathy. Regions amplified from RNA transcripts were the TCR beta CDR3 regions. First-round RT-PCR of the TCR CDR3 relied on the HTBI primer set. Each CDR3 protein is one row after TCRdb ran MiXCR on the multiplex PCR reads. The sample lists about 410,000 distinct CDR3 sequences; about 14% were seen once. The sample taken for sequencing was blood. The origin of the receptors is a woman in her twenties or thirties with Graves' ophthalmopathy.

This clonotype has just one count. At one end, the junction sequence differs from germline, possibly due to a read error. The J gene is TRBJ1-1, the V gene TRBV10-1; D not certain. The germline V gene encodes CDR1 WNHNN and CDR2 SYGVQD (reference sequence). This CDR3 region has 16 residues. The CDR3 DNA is TGCGCCAGCAATGAGTCGCCGGGGAACATGAACACTGAAGCTTTCTTT. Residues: CASNESPGNMNTEAFF.

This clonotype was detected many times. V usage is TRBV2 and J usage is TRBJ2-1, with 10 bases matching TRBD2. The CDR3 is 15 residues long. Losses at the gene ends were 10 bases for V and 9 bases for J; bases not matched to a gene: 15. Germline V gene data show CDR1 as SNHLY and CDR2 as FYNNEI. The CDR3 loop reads CATIPLAGERGEQFF. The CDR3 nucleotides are TGTGCCACCATCCCCCTAGCGGGGGAAAGGGGTGAGCAGTTCTTC. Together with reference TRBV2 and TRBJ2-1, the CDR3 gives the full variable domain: EPEVTQTPSHQVTQMGQEVILRCVPISNHLYFYWYRQILGQKVEFLVSFYNNEISEKSEIFDDQFSVERPDGSNFTLKIRSTKLEDSAMYFCATIPLAGERGEQFFGPGTRLTVL.

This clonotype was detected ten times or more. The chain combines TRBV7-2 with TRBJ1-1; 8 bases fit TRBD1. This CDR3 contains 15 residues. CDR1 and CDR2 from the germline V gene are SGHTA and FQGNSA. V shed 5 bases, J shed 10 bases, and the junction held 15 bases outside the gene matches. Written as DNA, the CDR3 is TGTGCCAGCAGCCTATACCCGGGCGACAGGGGTGGAGCTTTCTTT. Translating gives CASSLYPGDRGGAFF.

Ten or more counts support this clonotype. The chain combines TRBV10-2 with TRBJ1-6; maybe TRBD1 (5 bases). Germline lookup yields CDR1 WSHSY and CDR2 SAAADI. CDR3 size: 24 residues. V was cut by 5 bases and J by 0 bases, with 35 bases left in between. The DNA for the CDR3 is TGCGCCAGCAGTCTTTCATTTGTACAGGCGACCAGAAGGAATACGAGCTCCTATAATTCACCCCTCCACTTT. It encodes CASSLSFVQATRRNTSSYNSPLHF.

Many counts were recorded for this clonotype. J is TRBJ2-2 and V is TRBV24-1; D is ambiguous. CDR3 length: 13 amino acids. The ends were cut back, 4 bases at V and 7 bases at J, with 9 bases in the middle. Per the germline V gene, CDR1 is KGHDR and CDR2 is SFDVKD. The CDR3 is CATSDPRFGELFF. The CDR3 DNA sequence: TGTGCCACCAGTGACCCCCGGTTCGGGGAGCTGTTTTTT.

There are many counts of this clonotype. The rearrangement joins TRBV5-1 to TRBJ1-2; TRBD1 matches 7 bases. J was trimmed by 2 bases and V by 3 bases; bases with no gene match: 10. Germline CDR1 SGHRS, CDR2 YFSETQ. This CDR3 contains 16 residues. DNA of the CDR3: TGCGCCAGCAGCTGGACCGGGACAGCGTCCAACTATGGCTACACCTTC. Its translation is CASSWTGTASNYGYTF.

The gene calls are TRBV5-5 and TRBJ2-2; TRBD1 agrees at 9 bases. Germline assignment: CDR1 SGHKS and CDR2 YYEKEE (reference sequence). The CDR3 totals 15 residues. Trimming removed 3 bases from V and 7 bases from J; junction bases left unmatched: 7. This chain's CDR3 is CASSYTTGGNGELFF. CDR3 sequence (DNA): TGTGCCAGCAGCTACACGACAGGGGGTAACGGGGAGCTGTTTTTT.

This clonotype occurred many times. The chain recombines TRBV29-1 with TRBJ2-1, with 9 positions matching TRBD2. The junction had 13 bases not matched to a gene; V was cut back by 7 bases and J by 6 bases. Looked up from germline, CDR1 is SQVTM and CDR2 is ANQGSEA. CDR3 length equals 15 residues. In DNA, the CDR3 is TGCAGCGGGGCGGGAAGCGGGGGGCCGGGCAATGAGCAGTTCTTC. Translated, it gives CSGAGSGGPGNEQFF.

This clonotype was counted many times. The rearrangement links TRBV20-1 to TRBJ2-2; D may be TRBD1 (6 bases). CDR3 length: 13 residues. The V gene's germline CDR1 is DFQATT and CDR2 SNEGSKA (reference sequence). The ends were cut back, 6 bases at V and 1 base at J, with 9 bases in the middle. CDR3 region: CSARTENTGELFF. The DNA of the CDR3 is TGCAGTGCGAGGACAGAGAACACCGGGGAGCTGTTTTTT.

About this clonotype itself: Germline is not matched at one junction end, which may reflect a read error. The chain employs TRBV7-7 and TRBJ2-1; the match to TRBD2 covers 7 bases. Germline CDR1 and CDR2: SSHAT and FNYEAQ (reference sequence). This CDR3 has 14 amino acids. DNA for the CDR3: TGTGCTAGCAGCTTAGCCAGGGAGGGCAATGAGCAGTTCTTC. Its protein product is CASSLAREGNEQFF.

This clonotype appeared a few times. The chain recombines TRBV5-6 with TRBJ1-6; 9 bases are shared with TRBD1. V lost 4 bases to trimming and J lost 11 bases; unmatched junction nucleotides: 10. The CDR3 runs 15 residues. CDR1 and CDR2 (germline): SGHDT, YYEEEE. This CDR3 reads CASSPRGQGATPLHF. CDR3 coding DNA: TGTGCCAGCAGCCCCCGGGGACAGGGCGCGACACCCCTCCACTTT. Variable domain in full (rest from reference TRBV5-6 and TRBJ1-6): DAGVTQSPTHLIKTRGQQVTLRCSPKSGHDTVSWYQQALGQGPQFIFQYYEEEERQRGNFPDRFSGHQFPNYSSELNVNALLLGDSALYLCASSPRGQGATPLHFGNGTRLTVT.

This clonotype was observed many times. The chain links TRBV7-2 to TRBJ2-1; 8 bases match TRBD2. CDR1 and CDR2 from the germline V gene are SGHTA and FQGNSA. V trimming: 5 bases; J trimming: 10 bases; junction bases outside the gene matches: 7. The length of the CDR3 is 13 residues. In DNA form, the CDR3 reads TGTGCCAGCAGCCGGATGGGCGGGGGGGAGCAGTTCTTC. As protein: CASSRMGGGEQFF.

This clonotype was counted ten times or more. The CDR3 loop is CASSFIQGGELFF. DNA for the CDR3: TGTGCCAGCAGCTTTATCCAGGGAGGGGAGCTGTTTTTT. The chain combines TRBV11-2 with TRBJ2-2; possible D gene TRBD1, 5 bases. The germline V gene has CDR1 SGHAT and CDR2 FQNNGV. This CDR3 is built from 13 residues. Between the trimmed V and J ends, which lost 3 bases and 8 bases, there was a span of 10 bases.

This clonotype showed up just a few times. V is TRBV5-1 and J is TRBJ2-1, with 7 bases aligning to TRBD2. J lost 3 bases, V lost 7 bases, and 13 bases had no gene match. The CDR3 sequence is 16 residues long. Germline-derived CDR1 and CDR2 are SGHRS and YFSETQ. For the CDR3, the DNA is TGCGCCAGCCGTACCCTGAGCGGGGCACTCTACAATGAGCAGTTCTTC. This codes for CASRTLSGALYNEQFF.

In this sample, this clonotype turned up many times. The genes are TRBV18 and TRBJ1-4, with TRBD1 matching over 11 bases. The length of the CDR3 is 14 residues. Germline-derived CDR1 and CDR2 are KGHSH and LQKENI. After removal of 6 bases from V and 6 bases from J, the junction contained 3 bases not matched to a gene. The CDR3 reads CASSMDRGHEKLFF. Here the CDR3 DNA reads TGTGCCAGCTCCATGGACAGGGGGCATGAAAAACTGTTTTTT.

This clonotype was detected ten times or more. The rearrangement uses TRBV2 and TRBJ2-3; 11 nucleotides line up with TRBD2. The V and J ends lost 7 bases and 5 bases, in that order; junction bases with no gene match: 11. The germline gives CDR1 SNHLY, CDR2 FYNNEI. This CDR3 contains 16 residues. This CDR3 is CASKRLAGTVRDTQYF. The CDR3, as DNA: TGTGCCAGCAAACGACTAGCGGGGACGGTTCGAGATACGCAGTATTTT.

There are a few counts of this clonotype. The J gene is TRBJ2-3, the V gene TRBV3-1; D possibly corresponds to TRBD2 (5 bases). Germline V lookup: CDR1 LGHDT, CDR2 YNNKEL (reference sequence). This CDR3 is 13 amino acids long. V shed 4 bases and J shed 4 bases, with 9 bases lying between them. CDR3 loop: CASSPYGADTQYF. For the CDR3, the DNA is TGTGCCAGCAGCCCTTACGGGGCAGATACGCAGTATTTT.

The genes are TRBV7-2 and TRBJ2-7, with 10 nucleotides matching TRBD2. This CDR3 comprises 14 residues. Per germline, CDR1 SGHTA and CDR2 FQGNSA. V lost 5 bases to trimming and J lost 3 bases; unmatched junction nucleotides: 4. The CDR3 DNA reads TGTGCCAGCAGCCGTAGCGGGGGGTTCTACGAGCAGTACTTC. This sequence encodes CASSRSGGFYEQYF.

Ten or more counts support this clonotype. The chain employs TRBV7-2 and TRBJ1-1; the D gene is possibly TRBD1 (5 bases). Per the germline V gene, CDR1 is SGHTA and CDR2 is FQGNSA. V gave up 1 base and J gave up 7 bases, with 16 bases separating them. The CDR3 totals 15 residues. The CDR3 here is CASSLEGTRGVEAFF. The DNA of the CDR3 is TGTGCCAGCAGCTTAGAAGGCACCCGGGGCGTTGAAGCTTTCTTT.

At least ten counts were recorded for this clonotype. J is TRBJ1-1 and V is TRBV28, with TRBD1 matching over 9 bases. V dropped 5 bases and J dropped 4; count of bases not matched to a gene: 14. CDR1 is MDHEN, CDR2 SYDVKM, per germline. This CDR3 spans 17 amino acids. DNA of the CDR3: TGTGCCAGCAGTCTACCGGGACAGGGACAGGTGGGCACTGAAGCTTTCTTT. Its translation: CASSLPGQGQVGTEAFF.

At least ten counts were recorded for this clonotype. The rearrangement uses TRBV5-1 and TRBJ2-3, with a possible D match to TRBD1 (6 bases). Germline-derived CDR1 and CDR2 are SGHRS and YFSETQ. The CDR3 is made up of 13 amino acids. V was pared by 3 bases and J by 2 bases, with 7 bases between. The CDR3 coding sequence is TGCGCCAGCAGCTGGACAGACACAGATACGCAGTATTTT. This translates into CASSWTDTDTQYF.

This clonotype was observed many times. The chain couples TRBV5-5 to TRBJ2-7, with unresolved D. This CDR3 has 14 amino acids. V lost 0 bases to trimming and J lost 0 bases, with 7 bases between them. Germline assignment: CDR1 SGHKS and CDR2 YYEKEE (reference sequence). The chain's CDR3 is CASSLATPSYEQYF. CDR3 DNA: TGTGCCAGCAGCTTGGCAACTCCCTCCTACGAGCAGTACTTC.

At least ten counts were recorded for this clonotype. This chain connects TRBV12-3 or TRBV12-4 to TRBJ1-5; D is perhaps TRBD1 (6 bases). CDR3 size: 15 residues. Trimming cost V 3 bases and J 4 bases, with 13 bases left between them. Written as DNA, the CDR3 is TGTGCCAGCAGTTTGGGGAGAGGGACAAATCAGCCCCAGCATTTT. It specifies CASSLGRGTNQPQHF.

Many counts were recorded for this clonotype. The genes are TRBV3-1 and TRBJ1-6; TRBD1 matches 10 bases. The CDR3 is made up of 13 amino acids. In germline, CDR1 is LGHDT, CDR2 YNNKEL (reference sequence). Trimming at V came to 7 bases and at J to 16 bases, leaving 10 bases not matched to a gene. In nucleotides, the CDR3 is TGTGCCAGCAACCATGCCGGGACAGGGGTTCTCCACTTT. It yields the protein CASNHAGTGVLHF.

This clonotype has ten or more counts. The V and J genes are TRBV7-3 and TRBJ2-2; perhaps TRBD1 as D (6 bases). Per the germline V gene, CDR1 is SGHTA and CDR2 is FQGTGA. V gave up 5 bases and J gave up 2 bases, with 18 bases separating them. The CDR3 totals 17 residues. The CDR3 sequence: CASSPTIATGNTGELFF. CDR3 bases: TGTGCCAGCAGCCCAACCATTGCGACAGGAAACACCGGGGAGCTGTTTTTT.

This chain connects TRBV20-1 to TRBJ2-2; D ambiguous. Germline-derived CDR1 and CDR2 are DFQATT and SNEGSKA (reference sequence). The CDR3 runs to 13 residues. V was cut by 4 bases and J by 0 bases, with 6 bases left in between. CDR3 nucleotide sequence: TGCAGTGCTACCGATCCGAACACCGGGGAGCTGTTTTTT. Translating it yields CSATDPNTGELFF.

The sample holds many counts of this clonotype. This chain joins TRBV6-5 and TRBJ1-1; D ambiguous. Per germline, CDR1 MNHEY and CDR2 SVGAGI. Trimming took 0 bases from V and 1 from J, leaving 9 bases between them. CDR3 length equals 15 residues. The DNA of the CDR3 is TGTGCCAGCAGTTACTCGAAATGGGGGAACACTGAAGCTTTCTTT. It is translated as CASSYSKWGNTEAFF.

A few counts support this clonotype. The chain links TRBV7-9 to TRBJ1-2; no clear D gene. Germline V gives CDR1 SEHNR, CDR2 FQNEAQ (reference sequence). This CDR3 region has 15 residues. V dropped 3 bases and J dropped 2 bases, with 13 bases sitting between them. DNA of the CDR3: TGTGCCAGCAGCTTCACGGGGATGGTAAACTATGGCTACACCTTC. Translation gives CASSFTGMVNYGYTF.

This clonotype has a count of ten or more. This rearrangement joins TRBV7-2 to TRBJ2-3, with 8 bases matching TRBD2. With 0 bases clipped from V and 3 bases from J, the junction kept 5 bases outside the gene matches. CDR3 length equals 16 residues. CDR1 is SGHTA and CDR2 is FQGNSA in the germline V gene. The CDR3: CASSLASTSVTDTQYF. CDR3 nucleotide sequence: TGTGCCAGCAGCTTAGCTTCGACTAGCGTAACAGATACGCAGTATTTT.

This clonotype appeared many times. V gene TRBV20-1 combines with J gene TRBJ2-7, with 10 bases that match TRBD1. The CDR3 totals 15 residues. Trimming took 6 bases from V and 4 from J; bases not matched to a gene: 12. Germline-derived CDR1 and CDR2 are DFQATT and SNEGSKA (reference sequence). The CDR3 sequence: CSANNGDRGSYEQYF. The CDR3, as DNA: TGCAGTGCCAACAACGGGGACAGGGGAAGTTACGAGCAGTACTTC.